The entry that follows covers one T cell receptor beta chain sequence. This CDR3 comprises 11 residues. The V end was cut by 6 bases, the J end by 5 bases, with 10 bases between. Germline V gene data show CDR1 as DFQATT and CDR2 as SNEGSKA (reference sequence). These data belong to a study of blood T cell repertoires in COVID-19. Overall study context: Researchers got acute and convalescent COVID-19 samples from the United States, Italy and Spain. Sources were T cells, B-cell-depleted T cells, or PBMCs; the material itself was cDNA or gDNA.

Per the original methods: Using reference gene primer amplification, nucleated cell counts were estimated. The table came from immunoSEQ multiplex PCR; TCRdb's copy has only in-frame clones and leaves some out. V and J calls and clone size are copied from that table; D and trimming were computed from the DNA. The table shows roughly 64,000 clones, with 84% occurring only once. The sequencing sample was made of peripheral blood. The J gene is TRBJ1-2, the V gene TRBV20-1; no reliable D call. The sequence came from a woman aged 55-69 years with acute or convalescent COVID-19. The CDR3 reads CSAGLTYGYTF. Here the CDR3 DNA reads TGCAGTGCAGGACTCACGTATGGCTACACCTTC.